Listed here is a single TCR beta chain. Germline CDR1 LGHNA, CDR2 YSLEER. The CDR3 is made up of 15 amino acids. The V and J ends lost 0 bases and 4 bases respectively, with 13 bases between them. This sample stems from a study of blood T cell repertoires in COVID-19. Looking at the study overall: There were acute and convalescent COVID-19 samples, and they came from the United States, Italy and Spain. The analysed material was cDNA or gDNA that came from T cells, B-cell-depleted T cells, or PBMCs.

In the source study's methods: Reference gene primer amplification in the assay estimated nucleated cell counts. The repertoire was sequenced with immunoSEQ multiplex PCR; TCRdb's copy has only in-frame clones and lacks some. The DNA gave D and trimming, while V, J and clone size come from that table. Among 250,000 to 300,000 clones listed, 82% were seen once. This TCR derives from a woman under 30 with acute or convalescent COVID-19. The chain joins TRBV4-3 to TRBJ2-7; TRBD2 is a possible D gene (5 bases). Sequenced sample: peripheral blood. The CDR3, as DNA: TGCGCCAGCAGCCAAGATCGAACTAGAAATTACGAGCAGTACTTC. This codes for CASSQDRTRNYEQYF.